This TCR beta chain was retrieved from a study of CD8 T cells in Susac syndrome. Random hexamers were used to reverse transcribe the RNA input (roughly 0.5 to 1 ug). The CDR3 of TCR beta was amplified by immunoSEQ multiplex PCR across 54 Vbeta and 13 Jbeta. MiXCR, applied by TCRdb to the immunoSEQ multiplex PCR reads, yields one record per CDR3 protein. The top ten hold roughly 0.08% of the sample, which has 110,000 to 150,000 distinct CDR3 sequences, more than 90% seen once. Germline CDR1 reads WSHSY; CDR2 reads SAAADI. The ends were cut back, 3 bases at V and 7 bases at J, with 10 bases in the middle. This CDR3 is 13 amino acids long.

This clonotype was sampled from a human donor with Susac syndrome. The chain couples TRBV10-2 to TRBJ1-5; maybe TRBD1 (6 bases). The sequencing sample was made of CD4+ T cells from PBMCs. CDR3 loop: CASSDSGAQPQHF. Here the CDR3 DNA reads TGCGCCAGCAGTGATTCGGGGGCACAGCCCCAGCATTTT.